This T cell receptor beta chain comes out of a study of blood T cell repertoires in COVID-19. The CDR3 has 13 amino acids. The germline gives CDR1 MNHEY, CDR2 SVGAGI. V was trimmed by 7 bases and J by 0 bases, leaving 9 bases between them. In the authors' methods: Amplifying reference gene primers gave estimates of nucleated cell counts. The data were produced by immunoSEQ multiplex PCR, yet TCRdb's version contains in-frame clones alone and is incomplete. From that table come the V and J calls and clone size; the DNA was used to work out D and trimming. The sample holds more than 300,000 clones, 85% to 90% seen once.

Material: PBMCs or T cells enriched from blood (not recorded which). The chain is built from TRBV6-5 and TRBJ1-2; no clear D gene. The TCR sequence derives from a man aged 25-45 years who had recovered from COVID-19. CDR3 amino acids: CASTDPANYGYTF. Written as DNA, the CDR3 is TGTGCCAGCACCGATCCAGCTAACTATGGCTACACCTTC.